One and the same sample provided the 3 T cell receptor beta chains below, sequenced in a study of shared clonotypes between healthy human individuals. The table came from immunoSEQ multiplex PCR; TCRdb's copy has only in-frame clones and leaves some out. Of over a million clones listed, 75% to 80% are singletons. The sample was memory CD4+ T cells from PBMCs. Subset in this sample: CD45RA-negative fraction. These receptors all come from a man younger than 35 in good health. Some clones in this sample may be carry-over from other donors' samples.

This sequence joins TRBV7-9 and TRBJ1-3; maybe TRBD1 (5 bases). The V and J ends lost 5 bases and 0 bases respectively, with 20 bases between them. The germline CDR1 and CDR2 sequences are SEHNR and FQNEAQ (reference sequence). The CDR3 has 18 amino acids. CDR3 sequence: CASSLLLDGGSSGNTIYF. In DNA, the CDR3 is TGTGCCAGCAGCCTCCTCCTCGACGGGGGGAGCTCTGGAAACACCATATATTTT.

The rearrangement uses TRBV5-4 and TRBJ2-7; TRBD1 might be the D (5 bases). CDR3 length equals 14 residues. In germline, CDR1 is SGHNT, CDR2 YYREEE (reference sequence). V was clipped by 2 bases and J by 0 bases, with 9 bases between them. CDR3 loop: CASSFDSNSYEQYF. The CDR3 DNA reads TGTGCCAGCAGCTTCGACAGTAACTCCTACGAGCAGTACTTC.

The genes are TRBV29-1 and TRBJ1-4, with a weak D call TRBD1 (5 bases). V was clipped by 6 bases and J by 8 bases, with 19 bases between them. Germline V gene lookup returns CDR1 SQVTM and CDR2 ANQGSEA. This CDR3 spans 14 amino acids. The CDR3 DNA is TGCAGCGTGGCCAAGACAACCCCAGGGGAAAAACTGTTTTTT. It is translated as CSVAKTTPGEKLFF.